This T cell receptor beta chain was sequenced during a study of shared clonotypes between healthy human individuals. Terminally differentiated effector memory CD45RA+ cells were excluded from the naive CD8 cells, which were CD45RO-negative and positively selected for CCR7. Turning to this clone: Its antigen is undetermined.

Germline lookup yields CDR1 MNHEY and CDR2 SMNVEV (reference sequence). The CDR3 is made up of 14 amino acids. The ends were cut back, 5 bases at V and 5 bases at J, with 13 bases in the middle. Study conclusions and caveats: Clonotype sharing among donors was thought likely to change with sequencing depth.

Investigators spread the genomic DNA of each subset evenly over several immunoSEQ plates. Method: immunoSEQ multiplex PCR; TCRdb's copy keeps in-frame clones and lacks some. The sample has hundreds of thousands of clones; around 96% are singletons. The chain couples TRBV27 to TRBJ2-1; D perhaps matches TRBD2 (6 bases). Sequences were obtained from naive CD8+ T cells sorted from blood. This receptor was taken from a woman aged 30 to 39 in good health. The CDR3 loop is CASSRLARDNEQFF. The CDR3, as DNA: TGTGCCAGCAGTCGGCTAGCGAGGGACAATGAGCAGTTCTTC.